Below are 21 T cell receptor beta chains sequenced from a single sample in a study of blood T cells in healthy people across ages. Next came a second PCR, run for about 6 to 11 cycles, which used a sample-barcoded 5' primer along with a J-beta primer mix. Using its own MiXCR run on the 5' RACE reads, TCRdb lists one record per CDR3 protein. Of 750,000 to 1,000,000 distinct CDR3 sequences in the sample, 25% to 30% were seen once. The sample was also linked to a second study, of T cells of mothers and their children.

Sequencing was carried out using blood. The receptors shown here come from a middle-aged woman in good health.

This clonotype was detected only a few times. The V and J genes are TRBV20-1 and TRBJ1-1; no reliable D call. The CDR3 loop spans 15 amino acids. Trimming shortened V by 6 bases and J by 3 bases, and 20 bases separated the two germline ends. Germline V lookup: CDR1 DFQATT, CDR2 SNEGSKA (reference sequence). The CDR3 region has the DNA TGCAGTGCCCCTCAGCCAGCCAAAAGGGACACTGAAGCTTTCTTT. Residues: CSAPQPAKRDTEAFF.

At least ten counts were recorded for this clonotype. The rearrangement joins TRBV3-1 to TRBJ2-7, with a possible D match to TRBD1 (6 bases). Germline V lookup: CDR1 LGHDT, CDR2 YNNKEL (reference sequence). The V and J ends lost 3 bases and 2 bases respectively, with 14 bases between them. The CDR3 runs 15 residues. CDR3 amino acids: CASSQAGQKTYEQYF. The CDR3, as DNA: TGTGCCAGCAGCCAGGCCGGACAGAAGACCTACGAGCAGTACTTC.

The chain links TRBV7-6 to TRBJ2-5; tentative D call: TRBD2 (6 bases). The CDR3 sequence is 17 residues long. The ends were cut back, 1 base at V and 5 bases at J, with 20 bases in the middle. Germline CDR1 SGHVS, CDR2 FNYEAQ. The chain's CDR3 is CASSLGRRRGGSETQYF. CDR3 DNA sequence: TGTGCCAGCAGCTTAGGTCGTAGGAGGGGTGGAAGCGAGACCCAGTACTTC.

Points on this clonotype: A read error is possible here, since a much larger clone lies one base away. The chain is built from TRBV20-1 and TRBJ2-7; no clear D gene. Germline lookup yields CDR1 DFQATT and CDR2 SNEGSKA (reference sequence). The CDR3 spans 16 residues. V shed 0 bases and J shed 0 bases, with 15 bases lying between them. The CDR3 bases are TGCAGTGCTAGAGAATTCCGGATAGAACGCTCCTACGAGCAGTACTTC. The encoded protein is CSAREFRIERSYEQYF.

This clonotype was picked up many times. The chain combines TRBV29-1 with TRBJ2-4; possible D gene TRBD2, 6 bases. CDR1 is SQVTM and CDR2 is ANQGSEA in the germline V gene. This CDR3 spans 14 amino acids. V shed 4 bases and J shed 0 bases, with 10 bases lying between them. CDR3 protein: CSVVWGLAKNIQYF. The CDR3 DNA sequence: TGCAGCGTTGTGTGGGGACTAGCCAAAAACATTCAGTACTTC.

This clonotype was recorded a few times. This chain uses TRBV18 with TRBJ2-1; 7 bases align to TRBD1. Germline V gene lookup returns CDR1 KGHSH and CDR2 LQKENI. The trim removed 1 base at V and 9 bases at J, leaving 6 bases unmatched. This CDR3 region has 14 residues. The CDR3 reads CASSPQVRDSEQFF. The CDR3 nucleotides read TGTGCCAGCTCACCACAGGTCCGGGACAGTGAGCAGTTCTTC.

This rearrangement joins TRBV4-3 to TRBJ2-2; possible D gene TRBD1, 5 bases. CDR1 is LGHNA and CDR2 is YSLEER in the germline V gene. The CDR3 runs 14 residues. V lost 2 bases and J 4 bases, leaving 8 bases between the germline ends. This chain's CDR3 is CASSQLTVTGELFF. CDR3 DNA: TGCGCCAGCAGCCAACTGACAGTCACCGGGGAGCTGTTTTTT.

This clonotype has only one observation. This chain connects TRBV20-1 to TRBJ1-2; D might be TRBD1 (5 bases). The CDR3 covers 15 residues. Germline CDR1 and CDR2: DFQATT and SNEGSKA (reference sequence). V was trimmed by 0 bases and J by 4 bases, leaving 15 bases between them. The CDR3 region has the DNA TGCAGTGCTAGAGATGCGGGACGGTCTCGCTATGGCTACACCTTC. Translated, it gives CSARDAGRSRYGYTF.

V usage is TRBV20-1 and J usage is TRBJ1-2; D may be TRBD1 (6 bases). Germline V gene lookup returns CDR1 DFQATT and CDR2 SNEGSKA (reference sequence). Deletions cut 6 bases from V and 7 bases from J, with 21 bases between. The CDR3 is made up of 14 amino acids. CDR3 DNA sequence: TGCAGTGCCTCCCCCTTAACAGGGATCGGTGGCTACACCTTC. This codes for CSASPLTGIGGYTF.

This chain links TRBV12-3 or TRBV12-4 with TRBJ2-1; D perhaps matches TRBD1 (5 bases). V was shortened by 2 bases and J by 5 bases, with 7 bases between the two germline ends. This CDR3 region has 13 residues. CDR3 loop: CASSLNRNNEQFF. Written as DNA, the CDR3 is TGTGCCAGCAGTTTAAACAGGAACAATGAGCAGTTCTTC.

This chain uses TRBV2 with TRBJ2-1, with 7 bases that match TRBD2. The V gene's germline CDR1 is SNHLY and CDR2 FYNNEI. There are 15 residues in the CDR3. The junction had 7 bases not matched to a gene; V was cut back by 5 bases and J by 3 bases. The CDR3 bases are TGTGCCAGCAGTTATCTAGCGGCCCGCTACAATGAGCAGTTCTTC. This sequence encodes CASSYLAARYNEQFF. The full variable domain, rest sourced from reference TRBV2 and TRBJ2-1, is EPEVTQTPSHQVTQMGQEVILRCVPISNHLYFYWYRQILGQKVEFLVSFYNNEISEKSEIFDDQFSVERPDGSNFTLKIRSTKLEDSAMYFCASSYLAARYNEQFFGPGTRLTVL.

The chain employs TRBV2 and TRBJ2-7; D is tentatively TRBD1 or TRBD2 (5 bases each). This CDR3 is built from 16 residues. CDR1 and CDR2 (germline): SNHLY, FYNNEI. The ends were cut back, 1 base at V and 0 bases at J, with 13 bases in the middle. The CDR3 DNA reads TGTGCCAGCAGTGAAGGAGGGGAAAAAAGCTCCTACGAGCAGTACTTC. It yields the protein CASSEGGEKSSYEQYF.

This clonotype was seen only a few times. The chain recombines TRBV28 with TRBJ2-1; D is undetermined. Trimming took off 6 bases at V and 10 bases at J, with 13 bases between the two ends. This CDR3 is 12 amino acids long. CDR1 is MDHEN and CDR2 is SYDVKM in the germline V gene. CDR3 coding DNA: TGTGCCAGCAGCCCCAACAGAATGGAGCAGTTCTTC. This gives the protein CASSPNRMEQFF.

The chain uses TRBV7-6 and TRBJ1-2, with a tentative D call TRBD1 (5 bases). Germline loops: CDR1 SGHVS, CDR2 FNYEAQ. The CDR3 is made up of 15 amino acids. V lost 4 bases and J lost 4, with 16 bases in between. CDR3 protein: CASSSLPTAVYGYTF. CDR3 DNA: TGTGCCAGCAGCTCCTTACCGACAGCGGTCTATGGCTACACCTTC.

A few counts support this clonotype. Since a much larger clone is just one base distant, this may be a read error. The CDR3 region has the DNA TGCAGTGCTAGAGGCGGGGGGATCTACAATGAGCAGTACTTC. It yields the protein CSARGGGIYNEQYF. The V call is TRBV20-1, the J call TRBJ2-7, with 8 bases that match TRBD2. Trimming removed 1 base from V and 7 bases from J; junction bases left unmatched: 9. Looked up from germline, CDR1 is DFQATT and CDR2 is SNEGSKA (reference sequence). The CDR3 spans 14 residues.

V and J are TRBV27 and TRBJ1-2; D gene unclear. V was pared by 0 bases and J by 8 bases, with 13 bases between. CDR1 is MNHEY and CDR2 is SMNVEV in the germline V gene (reference sequence). The CDR3 is 14 amino acids. The CDR3 loop reads CASSLSGGGRGYTF. CDR3 coding DNA: TGTGCCAGCAGTTTATCGGGAGGTGGAAGGGGCTACACCTTC.

This clonotype was found once. Since a much larger clone is just one base distant, this may be a read error. The chain is built from TRBV7-8 and TRBJ2-1, with TRBD2 identical over 9 bases. Germline V gene sequence: CDR1 SGHVS, CDR2 FQNEAQ. The CDR3 length is 15 residues. Trimming at V came to 4 bases and at J to 3 bases, leaving 4 bases not matched to a gene. The DNA of the CDR3 is TGTGCCAGCAGCTCAGCGGGGGGCCGCTACAATGAGCAGTTCTTC. It encodes CASSSAGGRYNEQFF.

The chain has TRBV25-1 and TRBJ2-1; 10 bases fit TRBD1. The V and J ends lost 6 bases and 6 bases, in that order; junction bases with no gene match: 11. Germline CDR1 and CDR2: MGHDK and SYGVNS. The CDR3 loop spans 16 amino acids. This CDR3 reads CASRGGHGQGVNEQFF. CDR3 coding DNA: TGTGCCAGCAGAGGGGGCCACGGACAGGGGGTCAATGAGCAGTTCTTC.

V gene TRBV5-1 combines with J gene TRBJ1-2; D not resolved. Germline CDR1 and CDR2: SGHRS and YFSETQ. V was trimmed by 5 bases and J by 6 bases, leaving 17 bases between them. The CDR3 is made up of 14 amino acids. CDR3 in DNA: TGCGCCAGCAGTCCGAAGGGCATATACAATGGCTACACCTTC. Translated: CASSPKGIYNGYTF.

This clonotype was observed a handful of times. This chain uses TRBV20-1 with TRBJ2-3; TRBD1 is a possible D gene (6 bases). Germline loops: CDR1 DFQATT, CDR2 SNEGSKA (reference sequence). V was trimmed by 3 bases and J by 7 bases, leaving 8 bases between them. CDR3 length equals 11 residues. In DNA form, the CDR3 reads TGCAGTGCTAGTAGGGGGAATACGCAGTATTTT. Its protein product is CSASRGNTQYF.

This clonotype occurred many times. The chain uses TRBV12-3 or TRBV12-4 and TRBJ2-6; D gene unclear. Trimming left V 8 bases short and J 0 bases short, with 8 bases between. The CDR3 extends over 14 amino acids. CDR3 DNA sequence: TGTGCCAGCGAAGGTGTCTCTGGGGCCAACGTCCTGACTTTC. It specifies CASEGVSGANVLTF.